This TCR beta chain was retrieved from a study of response to subunit inactivated influenza vaccine. MiXCR, run by TCRdb on the RT-PCR reads, gives a single entry per CDR3 protein. Of about 500,000 distinct CDR3 sequences listed, roughly 7.6% are singletons. Study-wide points: The authors suggested that few new T cells are recruited per seasonal influenza vaccination.

The CDR3 runs 16 residues. V shed 1 base, J shed 6 bases, and the junction held 11 bases outside the gene matches. Germline loops: CDR1 SGHTA, CDR2 FQGNSA. This clonotype was seen more than once but under ten times. Its antigen is still unknown. The sequencing here drew on PBMCs from blood, taken about 23 months after vaccination. The TCR originated in a man aged 50 to 75 who received an inactivated influenza vaccine. This chain uses TRBV7-2 with TRBJ1-2; 7 positions match TRBD1. The CDR3 DNA reads as TGTGCCAGCAGCTTAGGCCTTACTGACAGGGCGGATGGCTACACCTTC. It specifies CASSLGLTDRADGYTF. The variable domain in full, completed from reference TRBV7-2 and TRBJ1-2, reads GAGVSQSPSNKVTEKGKDVELRCDPISGHTALYWYRQSLGQGLEFLIYFQGNSAPDKSGLPSDRFSAERTGGSVSTLTIQRTQQEDSAVYLCASSLGLTDRADGYTFGSGTRLTVV.